The rows below give T cell receptor beta chains drawn from one sample of a study of CD8+CD57+ T cells in acquired aplastic anemia. TCRdb used MiXCR to reprocess the reads, holding one entry per CDR3 protein. Of 200,000 to 250,000 distinct CDR3 sequences in the sample, about 37% were seen once. Material for sequencing was sorted CD4+, CD8+, or CD8+CD57+ T cells (not recorded which) from PBMCs. The source is a human donor in good health, serving as a control. The CDR3 runs from the conserved cysteine through the conserved F or W. Each record gives: CDR3 length, V gene, CDR3 protein.

14,TRBV19,CASSTGTISYEQYF
13,TRBV19,CASSIGRFYEQYF
15,TRBV10-3,CAISEAGLLGNEQFF
14,TRBV15,CATSRPGLHYEQYF
15,TRBV19,CASSIDDGSNQPQHF
18,TRBV11-2,CASSLVPSGGRNSYEQYF
13,TRBV25-1,CASRERGRYGYTF
14,TRBV20-1,CSAALTVQGTEAFF
15,TRBV29-1,CSVQTGTRGNTEAFF
14,TRBV5-1,CASSLMSNTGELFF
13,TRBV20-1,CSAREGRGGLSYF
14,TRBV29-1,CSVRGWGRSYEQYF
13,TRBV12-3/TRBV12-4,CASRPNPVPRAFF
16,TRBV25-1,CASSLTGVGANYGYTF
16,TRBV2,CASSEIGPAGGYGYTF
13,TRBV19,CASSIPTGNEQYF
16,TRBV4-2,CASSPADRVEDYGYTF
13,TRBV18,CASSQTGSTEAFF
13,TRBV19,CASSKIGTDTQYF
14,TRBV15,CATSRGTGAYEQYF
15,TRBV11-2,CASSLGTGGSYEQYF
16,TRBV9,CASSVRLAGSIDTQYF
13,TRBV10-2,CASRRDFQNEQFF
13,TRBV2,CASSVRNNQPQHF